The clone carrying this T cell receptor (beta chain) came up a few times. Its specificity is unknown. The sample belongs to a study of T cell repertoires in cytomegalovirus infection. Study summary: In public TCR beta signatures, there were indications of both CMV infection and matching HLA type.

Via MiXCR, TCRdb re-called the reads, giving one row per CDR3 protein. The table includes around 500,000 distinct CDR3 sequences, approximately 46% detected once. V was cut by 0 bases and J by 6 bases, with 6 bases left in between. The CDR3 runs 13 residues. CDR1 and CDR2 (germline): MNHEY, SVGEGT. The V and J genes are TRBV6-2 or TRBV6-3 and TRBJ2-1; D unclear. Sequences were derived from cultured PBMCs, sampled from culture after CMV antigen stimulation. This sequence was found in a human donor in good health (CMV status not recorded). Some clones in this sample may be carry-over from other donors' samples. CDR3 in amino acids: CASSYSTANEQFF. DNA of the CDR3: TGTGCCAGCAGTTACTCGACGGCCAATGAGCAGTTCTTC.